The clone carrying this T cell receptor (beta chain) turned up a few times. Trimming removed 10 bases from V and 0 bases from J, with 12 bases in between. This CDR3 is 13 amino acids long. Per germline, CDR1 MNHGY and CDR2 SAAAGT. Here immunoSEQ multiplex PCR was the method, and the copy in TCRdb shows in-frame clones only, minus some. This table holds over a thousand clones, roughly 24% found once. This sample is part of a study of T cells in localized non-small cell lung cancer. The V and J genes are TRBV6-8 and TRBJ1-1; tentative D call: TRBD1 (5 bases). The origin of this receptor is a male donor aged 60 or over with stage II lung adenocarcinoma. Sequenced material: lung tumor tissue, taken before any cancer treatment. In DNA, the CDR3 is TGTGCCACAGGGCAAGACATGAACACTGAAGCTTTCTTT. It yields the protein CATGQDMNTEAFF.